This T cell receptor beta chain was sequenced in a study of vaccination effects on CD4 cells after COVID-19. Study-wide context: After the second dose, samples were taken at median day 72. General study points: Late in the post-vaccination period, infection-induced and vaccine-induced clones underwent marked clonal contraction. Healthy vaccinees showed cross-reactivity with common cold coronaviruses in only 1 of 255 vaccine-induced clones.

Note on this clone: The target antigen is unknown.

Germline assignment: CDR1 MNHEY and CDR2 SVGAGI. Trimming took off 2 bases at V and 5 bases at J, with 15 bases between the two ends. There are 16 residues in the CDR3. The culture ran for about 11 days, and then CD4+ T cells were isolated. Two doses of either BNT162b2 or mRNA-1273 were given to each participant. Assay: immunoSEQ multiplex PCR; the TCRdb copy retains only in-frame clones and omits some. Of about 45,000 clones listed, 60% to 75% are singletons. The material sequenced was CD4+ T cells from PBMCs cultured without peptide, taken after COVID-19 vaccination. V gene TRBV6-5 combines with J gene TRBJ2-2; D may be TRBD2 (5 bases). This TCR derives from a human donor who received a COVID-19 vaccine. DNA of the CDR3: TGTGCCAGCAGTTACCGGACCCGAGGGTGGACCGGGGAGCTGTTTTTT. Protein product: CASSYRTRGWTGELFF.